This T cell receptor beta chain originates from a study of OX40 agonist ivuxolimab in advanced cancers. Across the whole study: Patients were roughly 83% male with ages roughly 23 to 90, mean around 58.

Unmatched junction bases numbered 5, after V lost 2 bases and J lost 0 bases. The CDR3 sequence is 16 residues long. Germline V gene sequence: CDR1 SGHTA, CDR2 FQGNSA. Sequencing used immunoSEQ multiplex PCR; TCRdb keeps in-frame clones, though not all of them. The sample has tens of thousands of clones, 84% seen once. The sequences come from CD4+ or CD8+ T cells sorted from blood, collected in a trial of the OX40 agonist ivuxolimab. The chain employs TRBV7-2 and TRBJ2-7; 9 bases line up with TRBD1. This TCR derives from an adult with an advanced solid tumor such as melanoma, head and neck, liver or kidney cancer. The CDR3 loop is CASSLSAGQGSYEQYF. Written as DNA, the CDR3 is TGTGCCAGCAGCTTATCAGCGGGACAGGGCTCCTACGAGCAGTACTTC.